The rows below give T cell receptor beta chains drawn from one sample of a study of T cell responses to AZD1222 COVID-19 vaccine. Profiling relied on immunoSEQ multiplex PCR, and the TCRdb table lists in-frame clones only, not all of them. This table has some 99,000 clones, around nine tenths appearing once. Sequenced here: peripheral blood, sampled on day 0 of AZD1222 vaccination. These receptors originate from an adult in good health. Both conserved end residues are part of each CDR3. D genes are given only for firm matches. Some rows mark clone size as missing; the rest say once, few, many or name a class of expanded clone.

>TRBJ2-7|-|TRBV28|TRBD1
CASTMGQHSYEQYF
TGTGCCAGCACAATGGGACAGCACTCCTACGAGCAGTACTTC
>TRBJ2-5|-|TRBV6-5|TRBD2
CASSYSELAGRETQYF
TGTGCCAGCAGTTACTCGGAGCTAGCGGGTCGTGAGACCCAGTACTTC
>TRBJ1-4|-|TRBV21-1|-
CASSKDRGLTNEKLFF
TGTGCCAGCAGCAAAGACAGGGGGCTGACTAATGAAAAACTGTTTTTT
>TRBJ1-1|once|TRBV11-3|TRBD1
CASSRRDSEAFF
TGTGCCAGCAGCCGCCGGGACAGTGAAGCTTTCTTT
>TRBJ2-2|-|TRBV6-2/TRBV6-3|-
CASSFTTREGELFF
TGTGCCAGCAGTTTTACGACCCGAGAAGGGGAGCTGTTTTTT
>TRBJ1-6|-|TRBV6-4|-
CASSDEGDFRSPLHF
TGTGCCAGCAGTGACGAGGGGGACTTCAGATCACCCCTCCACTTT
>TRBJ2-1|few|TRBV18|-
CASSPRGSEQFF
TGTGCCAGCTCACCAAGGGGGAGTGAGCAGTTCTTC
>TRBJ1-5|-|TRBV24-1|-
CATSVTPQGPQHF
TGTGCCACCAGTGTAACGCCACAGGGGCCCCAGCATTTT
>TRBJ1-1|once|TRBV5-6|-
CASSLPGGGKAFF
TGTGCCAGCAGCTTGCCCGGGGGAGGCAAAGCTTTCTTT
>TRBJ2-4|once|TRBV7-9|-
CASSSRGEVIQYF
TGTGCCAGCAGCTCCAGGGGAGAGGTCATTCAGTACTTC
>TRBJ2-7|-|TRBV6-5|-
CASRRGLGDEQYF
TGTGCCAGCCGTCGCGGCCTGGGCGACGAGCAGTACTTC
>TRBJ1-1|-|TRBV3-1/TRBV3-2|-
CASSTKRTPNTEAFF
TGTGCCAGCAGCACCAAGCGGACACCGAACACTGAAGCTTTCTTT
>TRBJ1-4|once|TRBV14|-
CASSQLQGLPNEKLFF
TGTGCCAGCAGCCAGCTACAGGGTTTGCCTAATGAAAAACTGTTTTTT
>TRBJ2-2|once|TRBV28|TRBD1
CAGSRDRPTGELFF
TGTGCCGGGTCACGGGACAGGCCCACCGGGGAGCTGTTTTTT
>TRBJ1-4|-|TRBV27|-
CASSSTGNRKLFF
TGTGCCAGCAGTTCAACAGGGAACCGAAAACTGTTTTTT
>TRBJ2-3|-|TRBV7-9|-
CASSLGGQTTRADTQYF
TGTGCCAGCAGCTTAGGGGGGCAGACTACCCGAGCAGATACGCAGTATTTT
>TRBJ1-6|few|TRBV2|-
CASRDDESRPLHF
TGTGCCAGCAGGGACGATGAAAGCCGGCCCCTCCACTTT
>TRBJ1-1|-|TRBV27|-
CASSLGGPGGAFF
TGTGCCAGCAGTTTGGGGGGGCCGGGGGGAGCTTTCTTT
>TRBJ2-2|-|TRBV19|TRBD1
CASSIDRTGVMNTGELFF
TGTGCCAGTAGTATAGATCGGACAGGGGTCATGAACACCGGGGAGCTGTTTTTT
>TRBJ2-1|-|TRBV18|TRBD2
CASSSPRLAGIEQFF
TGTGCCAGCTCTTCACCACGACTAGCGGGAATTGAGCAGTTCTTC
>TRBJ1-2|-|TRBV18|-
CASSPLGDYGYTF
TGTGCCAGCTCACCTCTAGGTGACTATGGCTACACCTTC
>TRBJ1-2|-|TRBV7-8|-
CASTPGVGYTF
TGTGCCAGCACCCCCGGGGTTGGCTACACCTTC
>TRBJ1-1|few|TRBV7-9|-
CASSLAPGKAFF
TGTGCCAGCAGCTTAGCACCAGGGAAAGCTTTCTTT
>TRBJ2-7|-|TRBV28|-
CASSRRGTSVGYEQYF
TGTGCCAGCAGCCGCCGCGGGACATCCGTCGGCTACGAGCAGTACTTC
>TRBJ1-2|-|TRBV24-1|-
CATSDLGRTF
TGTGCCACCAGTGACCTGGGCCGGACCTTC
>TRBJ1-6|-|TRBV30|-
CAWRQGTDSPLHF
TGTGCCTGGAGACAGGGTACGGATTCACCCCTCCACTTT
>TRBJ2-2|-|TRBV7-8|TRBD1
CASSSIGTGGNTGELFF
TGTGCCAGCAGCTCAATCGGGACAGGGGGTAACACCGGGGAGCTGTTTTTT
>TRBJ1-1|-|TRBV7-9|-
CASSLSYGTEAFF
TGTGCCAGCAGCTTAAGTTACGGGACTGAAGCTTTCTTT
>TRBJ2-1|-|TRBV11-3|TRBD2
CASSRLAGLSNEQFF
TGTGCCAGCAGCCGACTAGCGGGGCTAAGTAATGAGCAGTTCTTC
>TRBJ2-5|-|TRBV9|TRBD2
CASSGSGSGGETQYF
TGTGCCAGCAGCGGATCCGGGAGCGGGGGAGAGACCCAGTACTTC
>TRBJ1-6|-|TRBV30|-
CAWSVGGPLLNSPLHF
TGTGCCTGGAGTGTCGGGGGCCCGCTGCTTAATTCACCCCTCCACTTT
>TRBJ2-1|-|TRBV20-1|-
CSARSANSQFF
TGCAGTGCGAGGTCAGCGAATTCGCAGTTCTTC
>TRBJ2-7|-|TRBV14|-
CASSQVKGVSQYF
TGTGCCAGCAGCCAAGTCAAGGGGGTTTCGCAGTACTTC
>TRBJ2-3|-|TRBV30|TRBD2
CAWGTSGVTDTQYF
TGTGCCTGGGGGACTAGCGGGGTTACAGATACGCAGTATTTT
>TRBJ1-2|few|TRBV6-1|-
CASTQGPRNYGYTF
TGTGCCAGCACCCAAGGGCCCAGGAACTATGGCTACACCTTC
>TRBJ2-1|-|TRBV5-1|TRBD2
CASSLRTSGSYNEQFF
TGCGCCAGCAGCCTCCGGACTAGCGGGAGCTACAATGAGCAGTTCTTC
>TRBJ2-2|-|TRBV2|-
CASSGVADTGELFF
TGTGCCAGCAGTGGGGTAGCGGACACCGGGGAGCTGTTTTTT
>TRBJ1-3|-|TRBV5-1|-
CASRAISGNTIYF
TGCGCCAGCCGGGCTATCTCTGGAAACACCATATATTTT
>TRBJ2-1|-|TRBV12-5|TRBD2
CASEGLVYNEQFF
TGTGCTAGTGAGGGACTAGTGTACAATGAGCAGTTCTTC
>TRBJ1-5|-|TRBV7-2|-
CASSREGFLDQPQHF
TGTGCCAGCAGTCGCGAGGGTTTTCTTGATCAGCCCCAGCATTTT
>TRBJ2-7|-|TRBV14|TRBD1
CASSHGRTGVDEQYF
TGTGCCAGCAGCCATGGCCGGACAGGGGTGGACGAGCAGTACTTC
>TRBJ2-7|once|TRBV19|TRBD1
CASRPDRVSYEQYF
TGTGCCAGTAGACCGGACAGGGTATCCTACGAGCAGTACTTC
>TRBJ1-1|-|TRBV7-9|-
CASSFLGVATEAFF
TGTGCCAGCAGCTTCCTGGGGGTTGCCACTGAAGCTTTCTTT
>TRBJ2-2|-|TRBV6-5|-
CASRTVGELFF
TGTGCCAGCAGGACAGTAGGAGAGCTGTTTTTT
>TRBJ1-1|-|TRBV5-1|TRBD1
CATSGGTEAFF
TGCGCCACCTCAGGGGGCACTGAAGCTTTCTTT